This T cell receptor beta chain stems from a study of CD8 T cells in Susac syndrome. V trimming: 5 bases; J trimming: 6 bases; junction bases outside the gene matches: 1. CDR3 length: 12 residues. CDR1 is LGHDT and CDR2 is YNNKEL in the germline V gene (reference sequence). Random hexamers were used to reverse transcribe 0.5 to 1 ug of RNA. The authors amplified TCR beta CDR3 across 54 Vbeta and 13 Jbeta using immunoSEQ multiplex PCR. TCRdb itself ran the immunoSEQ multiplex PCR reads through MiXCR, one entry per CDR3 protein. This table holds around 200,000 distinct CDR3 sequences, just under 95% found once. Relapsing-remitting disease, either stable or active, was present in the multiple sclerosis controls, who were treatment-naive patients. Negative isolation was used for CD8+ and CD4+ T cells and FACS enrichment for TEMRA cells. As to this clonotype: Antigen specificity is unknown.

General study points: The study recognized that its TCR sequencing and HLA analysis covered a relatively small number of individuals.

The sequenced sample was CD4+ T cells from PBMCs. The clonotype comes from a human donor with multiple sclerosis. The J gene is TRBJ1-2, the V gene TRBV3-1; 9 nucleotides align to TRBD1. CDR3 bases: TGTGCCAGCAGCTGGACAGGGGATGGCTACACCTTC. Translating gives CASSWTGDGYTF.